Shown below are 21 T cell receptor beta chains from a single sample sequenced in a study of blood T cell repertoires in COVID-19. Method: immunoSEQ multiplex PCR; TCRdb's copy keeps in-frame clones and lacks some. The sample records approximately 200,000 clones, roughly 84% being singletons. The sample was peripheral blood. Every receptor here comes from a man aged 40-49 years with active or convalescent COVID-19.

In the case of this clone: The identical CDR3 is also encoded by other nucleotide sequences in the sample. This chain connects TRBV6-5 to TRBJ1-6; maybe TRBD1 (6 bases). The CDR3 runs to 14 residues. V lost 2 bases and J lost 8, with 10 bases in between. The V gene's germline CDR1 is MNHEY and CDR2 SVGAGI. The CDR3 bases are TGTGCCAGCAGTTACGACAGGAGCTATTCACCCCTCCACTTT. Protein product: CASSYDRSYSPLHF.

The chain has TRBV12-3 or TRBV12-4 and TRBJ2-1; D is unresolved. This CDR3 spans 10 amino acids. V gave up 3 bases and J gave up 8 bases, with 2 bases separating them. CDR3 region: CASSFDEQFF. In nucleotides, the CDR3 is TGTGCCAGCAGTTTCGATGAGCAGTTCTTC.

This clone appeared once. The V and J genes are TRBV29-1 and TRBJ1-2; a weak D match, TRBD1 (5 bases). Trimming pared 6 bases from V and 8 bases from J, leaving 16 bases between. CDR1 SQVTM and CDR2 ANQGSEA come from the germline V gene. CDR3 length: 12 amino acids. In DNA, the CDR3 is TGCAGCGTCATGACAGTCCTTAAGGGCTACACCTTC. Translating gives CSVMTVLKGYTF. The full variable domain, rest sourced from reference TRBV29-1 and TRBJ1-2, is SAVISQKPSRDICQRGTSLTIQCQVDSQVTMMFWYRQQPGQSLTLIATANQGSEATYESGFVIDKFPISRPNLTFSTLTVSNMSPEDSSIYLCSVMTVLKGYTFGSGTRLTVV.

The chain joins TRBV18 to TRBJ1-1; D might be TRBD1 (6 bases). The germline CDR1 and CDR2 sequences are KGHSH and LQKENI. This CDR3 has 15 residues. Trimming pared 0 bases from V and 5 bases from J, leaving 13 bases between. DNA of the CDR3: TGTGCCAGCTCACCACCTGCAGGGAGGGGGACTGAAGCTTTCTTT. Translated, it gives CASSPPAGRGTEAFF.

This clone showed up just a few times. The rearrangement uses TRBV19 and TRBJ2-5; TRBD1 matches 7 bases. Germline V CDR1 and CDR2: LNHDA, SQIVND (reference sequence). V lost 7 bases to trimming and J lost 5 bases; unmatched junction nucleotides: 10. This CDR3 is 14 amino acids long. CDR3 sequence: CASKDRDRRETQYF. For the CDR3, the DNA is TGTGCCAGTAAAGACCGGGACAGAAGGGAGACCCAGTACTTC.

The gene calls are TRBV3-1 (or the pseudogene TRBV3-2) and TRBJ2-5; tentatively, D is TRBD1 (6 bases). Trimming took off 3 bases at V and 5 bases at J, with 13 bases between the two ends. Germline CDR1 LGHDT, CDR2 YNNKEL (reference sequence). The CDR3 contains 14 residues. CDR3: CASSQETGEETQYF. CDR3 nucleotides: TGTGCCAGCAGCCAGGAGACAGGTGAGGAGACCCAGTACTTC.

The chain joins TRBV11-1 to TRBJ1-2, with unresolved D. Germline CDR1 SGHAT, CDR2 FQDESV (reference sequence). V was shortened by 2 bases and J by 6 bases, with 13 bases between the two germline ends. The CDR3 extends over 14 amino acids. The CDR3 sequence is CASSLSSQYHGYTF. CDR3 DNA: TGTGCCAGCAGCTTATCCTCGCAGTACCATGGCTACACCTTC.

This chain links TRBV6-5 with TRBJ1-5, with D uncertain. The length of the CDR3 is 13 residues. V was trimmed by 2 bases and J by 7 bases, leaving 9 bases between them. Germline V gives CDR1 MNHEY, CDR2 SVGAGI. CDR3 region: CASSYQPGQPQHF. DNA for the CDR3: TGTGCCAGCAGTTACCAGCCCGGGCAGCCCCAGCATTTT.

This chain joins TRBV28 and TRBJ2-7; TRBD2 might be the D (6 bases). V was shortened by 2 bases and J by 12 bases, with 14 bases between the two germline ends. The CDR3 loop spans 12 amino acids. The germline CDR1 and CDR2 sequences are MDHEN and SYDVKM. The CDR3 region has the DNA TGTGCCAGCAGTTTAGAGCGGCGGGGAAGGTACTTC. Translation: CASSLERRGRYF. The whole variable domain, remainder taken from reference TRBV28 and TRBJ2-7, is DVKVTQSSRYLVKRTGEKVFLECVQDMDHENMFWYRQDPGLGLRLIYFSYDVKMKEKGDIPEGYSVSREKKERFSLILESASTNQTSMYLCASSLERRGRYFGPGTRLTVT.

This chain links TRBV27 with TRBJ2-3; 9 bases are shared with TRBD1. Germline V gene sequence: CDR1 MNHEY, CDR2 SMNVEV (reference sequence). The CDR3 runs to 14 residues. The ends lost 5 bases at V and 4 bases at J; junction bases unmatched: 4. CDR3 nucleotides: TGTGCCAGCAGTCCCAGACAGGGGGCAGATACGCAGTATTTT. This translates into CASSPRQGADTQYF.

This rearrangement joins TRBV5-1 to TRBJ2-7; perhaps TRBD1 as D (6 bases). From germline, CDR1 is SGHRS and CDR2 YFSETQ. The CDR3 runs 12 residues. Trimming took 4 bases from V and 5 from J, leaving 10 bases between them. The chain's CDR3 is CASSQTGDEQYF. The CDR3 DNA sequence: TGCGCCAGCAGCCAGACAGGAGACGAGCAGTACTTC. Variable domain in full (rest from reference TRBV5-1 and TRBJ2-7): KAGVTQTPRYLIKTRGQQVTLSCSPISGHRSVSWYQQTPGQGLQFLFEYFSETQRNKGNFPGRFSGRQFSNSRSEMNVSTLELGDSALYLCASSQTGDEQYFGPGTRLTVT.

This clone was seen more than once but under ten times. CDR3: CASSQAGGYTF. In nucleotides, the CDR3 is TGTGCCAGCAGCCAAGCCGGGGGCTACACCTTC. The chain couples TRBV3-1 (or the pseudogene TRBV3-2) to TRBJ1-2, with unresolved D. V was trimmed by 1 base and J by 8 bases, leaving 5 bases between them. Germline assignment: CDR1 LGHDT and CDR2 YNNKEL (reference sequence). The CDR3 has 11 residues.

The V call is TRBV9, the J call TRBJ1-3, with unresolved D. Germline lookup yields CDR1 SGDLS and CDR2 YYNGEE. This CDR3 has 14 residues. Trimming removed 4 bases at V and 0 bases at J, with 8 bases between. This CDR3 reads CASSLEGSGNTIYF. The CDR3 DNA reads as TGTGCCAGCAGCCTGGAGGGCTCTGGAAACACCATATATTTT.

The CDR3 region is CASSLTGDVVYEQYF. The CDR3 DNA reads as TGTGCCAGCAGTTTGACAGGGGATGTGGTCTACGAGCAGTACTTC. The chain carries TRBV27 and TRBJ2-7, with 8 nucleotides matching TRBD1. The CDR3 runs 15 residues. The V gene end was trimmed by 3 bases and the J gene end by 3 bases; junction bases not matched to a gene: 7. Germline loops: CDR1 MNHEY, CDR2 SMNVEV (reference sequence).

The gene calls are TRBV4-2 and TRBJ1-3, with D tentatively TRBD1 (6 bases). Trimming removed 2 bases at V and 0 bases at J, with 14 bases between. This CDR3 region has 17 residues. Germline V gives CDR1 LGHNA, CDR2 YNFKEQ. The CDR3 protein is CASSQPKGGGSGNTIYF. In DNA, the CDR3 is TGTGCCAGCAGCCAACCTAAGGGGGGGGGCTCTGGAAACACCATATATTTT.

CDR3 loop: CTSSPREGACNSPLHF. The CDR3 coding sequence is TGCACCAGCAGCCCAAGAGAAGGGGCGTGTAATTCACCCCTCCACTTT. The V gene is TRBV1, the J gene TRBJ1-6; the table assigns TRBD1, which was not confirmed against the DNA. TRBV1 is a pseudogene. The CDR3 is made up of 16 amino acids.

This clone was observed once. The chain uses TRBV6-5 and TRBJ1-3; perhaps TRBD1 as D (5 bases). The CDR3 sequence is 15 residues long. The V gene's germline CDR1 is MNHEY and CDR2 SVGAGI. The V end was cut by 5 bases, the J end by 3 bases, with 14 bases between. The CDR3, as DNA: TGTGCCAGCAGTACGCCAGGGATTAGTGGAAACACCATATATTTT. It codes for CASSTPGISGNTIYF.

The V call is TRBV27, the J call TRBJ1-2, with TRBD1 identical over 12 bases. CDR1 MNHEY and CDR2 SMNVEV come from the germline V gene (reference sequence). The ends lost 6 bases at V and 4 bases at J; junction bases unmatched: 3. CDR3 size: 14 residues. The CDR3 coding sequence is TGTGCCAGCAGGGGACAGGGGGCTACCTATGGCTACACCTTC. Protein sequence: CASRGQGATYGYTF.

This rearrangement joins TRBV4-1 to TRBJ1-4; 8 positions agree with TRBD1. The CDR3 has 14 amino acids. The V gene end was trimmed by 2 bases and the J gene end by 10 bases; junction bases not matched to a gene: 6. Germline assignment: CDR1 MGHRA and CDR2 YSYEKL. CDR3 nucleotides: TGCGCCAGCAGCCAATGGGGGACAGGTACAAAACTGTTTTTT. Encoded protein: CASSQWGTGTKLFF.

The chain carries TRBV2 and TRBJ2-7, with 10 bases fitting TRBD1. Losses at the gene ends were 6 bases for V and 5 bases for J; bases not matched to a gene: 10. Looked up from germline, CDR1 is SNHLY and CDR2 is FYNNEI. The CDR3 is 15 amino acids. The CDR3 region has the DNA TGTGCCAGCAGGGACAGGGGGGAAGGAGTGAACGAGCAGTACTTC. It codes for CASRDRGEGVNEQYF.

The CDR3 DNA sequence: TGTGCCAGCAGCTTACTAACTAGCGGGAACGGGGAGCTGTTTTTT. Protein: CASSLLTSGNGELFF. The chain carries TRBV7-6 and TRBJ2-2, with TRBD2 identical over 10 bases. Germline loops: CDR1 SGHVS, CDR2 FNYEAQ. The CDR3 is 15 residues long. Trimming at V came to 2 bases and at J to 7 bases, leaving 4 bases not matched to a gene.